The 20 T cell receptor beta chains below all came from one sample that was sequenced in a study of glioma-infiltrating T cells. Amplification of TCR alpha and beta CDR3 regions from RNA used iRepertoire nested multiplex PCR. TCRdb used MiXCR to reprocess the multiplex PCR reads, holding one entry per CDR3 protein. The sample lists 100,000 to 150,000 distinct CDR3 sequences, around 23% seen once, with 13% to 15% in the top ten. The source material was glioma tissue, nonneoplastic brain tissue, or PBMCs (not recorded which). The receptors come from a human donor with low-grade glioma or glioblastoma, undergoing nonglioma brain surgery, or in good health (not recorded which).

This clonotype has more than one count but fewer than ten. The chain joins TRBV4-1 to TRBJ1-2; 9 bases map to TRBD1. This CDR3 is built from 18 residues. Germline loops: CDR1 MGHRA, CDR2 YSYEKL. Unmatched junction bases numbered 12, after V lost 0 bases and J lost 4 bases. CDR3 nucleotides: TGCGCCAGCAGCCAAGATACCCCGGGGACAGGGTTAGCCTATGGCTACACCTTC. Protein product: CASSQDTPGTGLAYGYTF.

The V call is TRBV3-1, the J call TRBJ2-1, with a weak D call TRBD2 (5 bases). This CDR3 is built from 14 residues. The germline gives CDR1 LGHDT, CDR2 YNNKEL (reference sequence). The V end was cut by 8 bases, the J end by 2 bases, with 13 bases between. This CDR3 is CASAAERTYNEQFF. The CDR3 nucleotides are TGTGCCAGCGCGGCGGAGCGGACCTACAATGAGCAGTTCTTC.

The rearrangement links TRBV5-5 to TRBJ1-6, with 8 bases matching TRBD1. The CDR3 consists of 15 residues. V gave up 2 bases and J gave up 7 bases; unmatched junction bases: 5. Germline assignment: CDR1 SGHKS and CDR2 YYEKEE (reference sequence). Written as DNA, the CDR3 is TGTGCCAGCAGCTTAACGGGACAGGTCAATTCACCCCTCCACTTT. Translating it yields CASSLTGQVNSPLHF.

This clonotype has a count of ten or more. This rearrangement joins TRBV20-1 to TRBJ2-7; possibly TRBD1 or TRBD2 for D (5 bases each). CDR1 DFQATT and CDR2 SNEGSKA come from the germline V gene (reference sequence). There are 14 residues in the CDR3. Trimming cost V 0 bases and J 5 bases, with 14 bases left between them. In DNA, the CDR3 is TGCAGTGCTAGAGATTCCTGGGGGTCTCACGAGCAGTACTTC. Encoded protein: CSARDSWGSHEQYF.

This clonotype was found many times. This chain joins TRBV7-2 and TRBJ2-2; no definite D call. The CDR3 runs to 15 residues. Germline V lookup: CDR1 SGHTA, CDR2 FQGNSA. V was clipped by 7 bases and J by 8 bases, with 20 bases between them. The CDR3 here is CASTMNRASQGELFF. The CDR3, as DNA: TGTGCCAGCACCATGAATAGGGCTAGTCAGGGGGAGCTGTTTTTT.

Turning to this clonotype: A read error is possible here, since a much larger clone lies one base away. The V and J genes are TRBV7-2 and TRBJ2-5; D gene unclear. The CDR3 is made up of 13 amino acids. Germline V gene sequence: CDR1 SGHTA, CDR2 FQGNSA. For the CDR3, the DNA is TGTGCCATCAGCTTGGGCCCGACGGAGACCCAGTACTTC. Protein product: CAISLGPTETQYF.

This clonotype was counted ten times or more. The chain has TRBV27 and TRBJ2-7, with TRBD1 identical over 7 bases. The germline V gene encodes CDR1 MNHEY and CDR2 SMNVEV (reference sequence). The junction had 5 bases not matched to a gene; V was cut back by 5 bases and J by 1 base. This CDR3 comprises 14 residues. The CDR3 nucleotides read TGTGCCAGCAGTACTTGGGACAGTTCCTACGAGCAGTACTTC. This sequence encodes CASSTWDSSYEQYF.

This clonotype was detected ten times or more. The rearrangement uses TRBV18 and TRBJ2-1, with 7 bases fitting TRBD2. Per the germline V gene, CDR1 is KGHSH and CDR2 is LQKENI. Trimming took 2 bases from V and 7 from J; bases not matched to a gene: 5. The CDR3 has 14 amino acids. CDR3 nucleotides: TGTGCCAGCTCACCATTTCGGGGGGAGAATGAGCAGTTCTTC. Residues: CASSPFRGENEQFF. The variable domain in full, with the rest retrieved from reference TRBV18 and TRBJ2-1, is NAGVMQNPRHLVRRRGQEARLRCSPMKGHSHVYWYRQLPEEGLKFMVYLQKENIIDESGMPKERFSAEFPKEGPSILRIQQVVRGDSAAYFCASSPFRGENEQFFGPGTRLTVL.

This clonotype was recorded at least ten times. V and J are TRBV12-3 or TRBV12-4 and TRBJ1-2, with 8 bases fitting TRBD1. The CDR3 runs to 14 residues. V lost 7 bases to trimming and J lost 7 bases; unmatched junction nucleotides: 11. The CDR3: CASTPGQGLSGYTF. The CDR3 region has the DNA TGTGCCAGCACCCCCGGACAGGGATTATCTGGCTACACCTTC.

There are a few counts of this clonotype. Just one base apart from a much larger clone, this may be a read error. This chain uses TRBV6-1 with TRBJ2-3; D is undetermined. Germline CDR1 MNHNS, CDR2 SASEGT. The CDR3 sequence is 12 residues long. CDR3 DNA: TGTACCAGCAGTTCACTTGGGGATACGCAGTATTTT. This gives the protein CTSSSLGDTQYF.

Worth noting for this clonotype: A much larger clone is a single base away; this may be a read error. The chain links TRBV10-3 to TRBJ1-1; the D gene is possibly TRBD1 (5 bases). This CDR3 spans 12 amino acids. The V and J ends lost 8 bases and 3 bases respectively, with 10 bases between them. Germline V gives CDR1 ENHRY, CDR2 SYGVKD. This CDR3 is CAIRGGDTEAFF. Here the CDR3 DNA reads TGTGCCATCCGGGGGGGGGACACTGAAGCTTTCTTT.

As concerns this clonotype: Mismatch with germline at one junction end may stem from a read error. The V gene is TRBV2, the J gene TRBJ1-5, with D tentatively TRBD1 (5 bases). Per germline, CDR1 SNHLY and CDR2 FYNNEI. The CDR3 loop spans 16 amino acids. The CDR3 DNA is TGTGCCAGCAGTTATCTCGAACATCCAAGGGGTCAGCCCCAGCATTTC. Protein: CASSYLEHPRGQPQHF.

Comment on this clonotype: This sequence may be a read error, since a much larger clone differs from it by one base. The V call is TRBV20-1, the J call TRBJ2-1, with TRBD1 as a possible D gene (6 bases). Trimming pared 3 bases from V and 8 bases from J, leaving 11 bases between. The CDR3 runs to 12 residues. CDR1 DFQATT and CDR2 SNEGSKA come from the germline V gene (reference sequence). For the CDR3, the DNA is TGCAGTGCTAGGGCAGGGGACCATGAGCAGTTCTTC. This sequence encodes CSARAGDHEQFF.

This clonotype was seen a single time. Since no conserved phenylalanine or tryptophan closes the CDR3, a read error is the likely cause. The J gene is TRBJ2-2, the V gene TRBV6-1; the D gene could be TRBD1 or TRBD2 (5 bases each). The V end was cut by 5 bases, the J end by 5 bases, with 15 bases between. Looked up from germline, CDR1 is MNHNS and CDR2 is SASEGT. The CDR3 runs 15 residues. The CDR3 sequence is CASSPRDLKTGELFS. DNA for the CDR3: TGTGCCAGCAGTCCCCGGGACCTCAAAACCGGGGAGCTGTTTTCT.

This clonotype has at least ten counts. The V and J genes are TRBV7-2 and TRBJ2-7; 10 bases map to TRBD1. J lost 7 bases, V lost 4 bases, and 13 bases had no gene match. The CDR3 totals 16 residues. Looked up from germline, CDR1 is SGHTA and CDR2 is FQGNSA. This CDR3 reads CASSSRSGTGVGEQYF. The CDR3 coding sequence is TGTGCCAGCAGCTCCCGCTCCGGGACAGGGGTGGGGGAGCAGTACTTC.

This clonotype was counted between two and nine times. The chain is built from TRBV5-1 and TRBJ2-3; D gene uncertain. Trimming stripped 1 base from V and 3 bases from J, with 15 bases between. CDR1 and CDR2 (germline): SGHRS, YFSETQ. There are 16 residues in the CDR3. DNA for the CDR3: TGCGCCAGCAGCTTGAACCCTAGTCGGTATACAGATACGCAGTATTTT. As protein: CASSLNPSRYTDTQYF. Filled out from reference TRBV5-1 and TRBJ2-3, the complete variable domain reads KAGVTQTPRYLIKTRGQQVTLSCSPISGHRSVSWYQQTPGQGLQFLFEYFSETQRNKGNFPGRFSGRQFSNSRSEMNVSTLELGDSALYLCASSLNPSRYTDTQYFGPGTRLTVL.

This clonotype was found many times. The CDR3 nucleotides are TGTGCCAGCAGTTCCCAATCCAGCGGACGGCCCCAGCATTTT. This translates into CASSSQSSGRPQHF. This sequence joins TRBV12-3 or TRBV12-4 and TRBJ1-5; D is unresolved. The CDR3 spans 14 residues. V was pared by 4 bases and J by 9 bases, with 16 bases between.

To note about this clonotype: A much larger clonotype is one base distant, so this may be a read error. The V call is TRBV7-6, the J call TRBJ2-3, with no clear D. The CDR3 has 15 amino acids. CDR1 is SGHVS and CDR2 is FNYEAQ in the germline V gene. The germline V and J ends were trimmed by 5 bases and 4 bases, with 16 bases remaining between them. The CDR3 reads CASSPLGSSADTQYF. The CDR3 DNA sequence: TGTGCCAGCAGCCCCCTCGGAAGCAGCGCAGATACGCAGTATTTT.

This clonotype was observed at least ten times. The chain carries TRBV20-1 and TRBJ2-7, with 7 bases fitting TRBD2. This CDR3 has 13 residues. Germline CDR1 reads DFQATT; CDR2 reads SNEGSKA (reference sequence). Trimming removed 6 bases from V and 2 bases from J; junction bases left unmatched: 7. The CDR3 reads CSARTRQTYEQYF. CDR3 coding DNA: TGCAGTGCCCGGACTAGACAAACCTACGAGCAGTACTTC.

This clonotype was found many times. The chain uses TRBV29-1 and TRBJ2-7; no reliable D call. The V end was cut by 5 bases, the J end by 2 bases, with 13 bases between. The CDR3 runs to 13 residues. The germline V gene has CDR1 SQVTM and CDR2 ANQGSEA. CDR3 region: CSVSWQVTYEQYF. As DNA, the CDR3 is TGCAGCGTTTCATGGCAGGTCACCTACGAGCAGTACTTC.